These 32 T cell receptor beta chains originate from one sample sequenced in a study of regulatory T cells in long-lasting Graves disease. The time point here: newly diagnosed GD, antithyroid drugs for less than 3 months. Extracted PBMC RNA gave rise to the TCR library. CDR3 regions were amplified by Arm-PCR using iRepertoire HTBI primers to build TCR beta libraries. A single record per CDR3 protein comes from TCRdb applying MiXCR to the multiplex PCR reads. The data show 620,000 or so distinct CDR3 sequences, 16% seen once. The sample was also reused in another study, on T cells in Graves' hyperthyroidism and ophthalmopathy.

This specimen consisted of peripheral blood mononuclear cells (PBMCs), obtained at new diagnosis, from a patient treated with antithyroid drugs. The receptors originated from a woman in her twenties or thirties with Graves disease.

The chain uses TRBV30 and TRBJ1-2, with 8 bases fitting TRBD1. Trimming removed 7 bases from V and 8 bases from J; junction bases left unmatched: 21. This CDR3 is built from 16 residues. CDR1 and CDR2 (germline): GTSNPN, SVGIG (reference sequence). DNA for the CDR3: TGTGCCTTGATTATCCGGGACAGGAGATATGGTTCGGGCTACACCTTC. This codes for CALIIRDRRYGSGYTF.

This clonotype showed up many times. The J gene is TRBJ1-5, the V gene TRBV20-1; D remains unclear. Trimming left V 3 bases short and J 0 bases short, with 9 bases between. The germline CDR1 and CDR2 sequences are DFQATT and SNEGSKA (reference sequence). The CDR3 length is 14 residues. The CDR3 loop is CSASAETSNQPQHF. As DNA, the CDR3 is TGCAGTGCTAGTGCGGAAACTAGCAATCAGCCCCAGCATTTT.

V is TRBV2 and J is TRBJ2-7; TRBD1 agrees at 7 bases. J was trimmed by 1 base and V by 7 bases; bases with no gene match: 7. Germline V gene sequence: CDR1 SNHLY, CDR2 FYNNEI. This CDR3 comprises 14 residues. The CDR3: CASTGTEFSYEQYF. The CDR3 coding sequence is TGTGCCAGCACCGGGACAGAATTTTCCTACGAGCAGTACTTC.

The V and J genes are TRBV12-3 or TRBV12-4 and TRBJ2-1; no clear D. Trimming took off 7 bases at V and 6 bases at J, with 13 bases between the two ends. The CDR3 has 13 amino acids. CDR3 in amino acids: CASTPGRSNEQFF. The DNA of the CDR3 is TGTGCCAGCACCCCTGGCAGGAGCAATGAGCAGTTCTTC.

This clonotype was detected a few times. This chain uses TRBV7-3 with TRBJ1-2; D gene unclear. Trimming shortened V by 0 bases and J by 7 bases, and 15 bases separated the two germline ends. This CDR3 is 15 amino acids long. Germline lookup yields CDR1 SGHTA and CDR2 FQGTGA. CDR3: CASSLTGGSDGGYTF. The CDR3 coding sequence is TGTGCCAGCAGCTTAACGGGTGGGAGCGATGGTGGCTACACCTTC. The full variable domain, with the rest looked up from reference TRBV7-3 and TRBJ1-2, is GAGVSQTPSNKVTEKGKYVELRCDPISGHTALYWYRQSLGQGPEFLIYFQGTGAADDSGLPNDRFFAVRPEGSVSTLKIQRTERGDSAVYLCASSLTGGSDGGYTFGSGTRLTVV.

This clonotype was seen at least ten times. V usage is TRBV30 and J usage is TRBJ1-1, with D uncertain. Germline lookup yields CDR1 GTSNPN and CDR2 SVGIG (reference sequence). CDR3 length: 16 residues. V lost 1 base to trimming and J lost 5 bases, with 20 bases between them. CDR3 loop: CAWSASRDNLGTEAFF. The CDR3 DNA reads TGTGCCTGGAGTGCTTCCCGAGACAACCTGGGGACTGAAGCTTTCTTT.

The rearrangement links TRBV7-2 to TRBJ2-4, with D possibly being TRBD2 (6 bases). CDR1 is SGHTA and CDR2 is FQGNSA in the germline V gene. V was pared by 6 bases and J by 11 bases, with 20 bases between. This CDR3 has 14 residues. As DNA, the CDR3 is TGTGCCAGCAGGTCTGGGGTCCTGTCTAGCGTTCAGTACTTC. It is translated as CASRSGVLSSVQYF.

This clonotype was seen many times. The V and J genes are TRBV2 and TRBJ1-5; D uncertain. The CDR3 covers 12 residues. The V end lost 11 bases, the J end lost 4 bases, and 12 bases lay between the germline ends. Looked up from germline, CDR1 is SNHLY and CDR2 is FYNNEI. The DNA for the CDR3 is TGTGCCGGAGGCAGTATGAATCAGCCCCAGCATTTT. Protein product: CAGGSMNQPQHF.

The DNA for the CDR3 is TGCGCCAGCAGCTACGAGGGGGGCGAGCAGTACTTC. The encoded protein is CASSYEGGEQYF. V is TRBV5-1 and J is TRBJ2-7, with D tentatively TRBD1 or TRBD2 (6 bases each). CDR3 length: 12 residues. In germline, CDR1 is SGHRS, CDR2 YFSETQ. Trimming removed 3 bases at V and 6 bases at J, with 10 bases between.

This clonotype was seen only a few times. V usage is TRBV19 and J usage is TRBJ2-2, with 8 bases fitting TRBD1. From germline, CDR1 is LNHDA and CDR2 SQIVND (reference sequence). The CDR3 is made up of 15 amino acids. V was clipped by 5 bases and J by 4 bases; unmatched bases: 6. The CDR3 region is CASSGSRGPTGELFF. The CDR3 DNA reads as TGTGCCAGTAGTGGTTCCAGGGGGCCCACCGGGGAGCTGTTTTTT.

This clonotype was seen many times. The chain links TRBV6-1 to TRBJ2-7; 11 nucleotides line up with TRBD2. Germline V CDR1 and CDR2: MNHNS, SASEGT. Losses at the gene ends were 4 bases for V and 6 bases for J; bases not matched to a gene: 8. The CDR3 is 15 residues long. CDR3 sequence reads: CASSASSGRILEQYF. DNA for the CDR3: TGTGCCAGCAGTGCATCTAGCGGGAGGATTCTCGAGCAGTACTTC.

In this sample, this clonotype turned up a few times. The V call is TRBV15, the J call TRBJ2-1, with 9 bases aligning to TRBD2. Germline assignment: CDR1 LNHNV and CDR2 YYDKDF (reference sequence). This CDR3 region has 15 residues. V lost 2 bases, J lost 5 bases, and 4 bases stayed unmatched. The CDR3 nucleotides read TGTGCCACCAGCAGACTAGCGGGAAGGGACAATGAGCAGTTCTTC. Translating gives CATSRLAGRDNEQFF.

This clonotype has more than one count but fewer than ten. The chain combines TRBV19 with TRBJ2-4, with a tentative D call TRBD1 (6 bases). The CDR3 loop spans 16 amino acids. Germline CDR1 and CDR2: LNHDA and SQIVND (reference sequence). V lost 4 bases, J lost 0 bases, and 13 bases lay in between. The CDR3 protein is CASSRNRETAKNIQYF. CDR3 nucleotide sequence: TGTGCCAGTAGTAGAAACAGGGAAACAGCCAAAAACATTCAGTACTTC.

In this sample, this clonotype turned up many times. The genes are TRBV7-3 and TRBJ2-5; D is unresolved. The V end was cut by 4 bases, the J end by 3 bases, with 12 bases between. This CDR3 region has 14 residues. From germline, CDR1 is SGHTA and CDR2 FQGTGA. CDR3 in DNA: TGTGCCAGCAGCTCCCCTGGTCCCAAAGAGACCCAGTACTTC. Its translation: CASSSPGPKETQYF.

This chain connects TRBV10-1 to TRBJ2-3; no clear D. CDR1 is WNHNN and CDR2 is SYGVQD in the germline V gene (reference sequence). The CDR3 runs 15 residues. V was clipped by 6 bases and J by 0 bases, with 13 bases between them. CDR3 protein: CASSNTVSSTDTQYF. CDR3 in DNA: TGCGCCAGCAGCAACACCGTTTCGAGCACAGATACGCAGTATTTT.

A note on this clonotype: With a much larger clone just one base away, this may be a read error. The rearrangement uses TRBV28 and TRBJ1-2; D may be TRBD1 (6 bases). The CDR3 is 16 residues long. CDR1 MDHEN and CDR2 SYDVKM come from the germline V gene. The CDR3 DNA follows: TGTGCCGGCAGCCCCGCACCCGGCTCGACAGGCTATGGCTACACCTTC. Its protein product is CAGSPAPGSTGYGYTF.

This clonotype was observed many times. V usage is TRBV5-1 and J usage is TRBJ1-2, with D possibly TRBD1 on 5 matching bases. Between the trimmed V and J ends, which lost 6 bases and 6 bases, there was a span of 15 bases. CDR3 length equals 13 residues. The V gene's germline CDR1 is SGHRS and CDR2 YFSETQ. CDR3 DNA: TGCGCCAGCACCCCCGGGGCCGGCGATGGCTACACCTTC. Translated, it gives CASTPGAGDGYTF.

This clonotype was recorded a few times. The chain couples TRBV19 to TRBJ2-3; D is unclear. This CDR3 contains 14 residues. V lost 4 bases to trimming and J lost 5 bases, with 13 bases between them. Germline V gene sequence: CDR1 LNHDA, CDR2 SQIVND (reference sequence). CDR3: CASSTPTNGDTQYF. The CDR3 DNA sequence: TGTGCCAGTAGTACCCCAACGAATGGAGATACGCAGTATTTT.

This clonotype was detected ten times or more. The V and J genes are TRBV28 and TRBJ2-4; TRBD2 agrees at 13 bases. Germline V gene lookup returns CDR1 MDHEN and CDR2 SYDVKM. V shed 3 bases, J shed 6 bases, and the junction held 14 bases outside the gene matches. This CDR3 is 19 amino acids long. The CDR3 DNA is TGTGCCAGCAGTTTCGCGTCCAGGACTAGCGGGAGATCAGGAAACATTCAGTACTTC. Amino acid sequence: CASSFASRTSGRSGNIQYF.

This clonotype was picked up a small number of times. This chain links TRBV19 with TRBJ1-5; D unresolved. V lost 7 bases, J lost 2 bases, and 12 bases lay in between. CDR1 is LNHDA and CDR2 is SQIVND in the germline V gene (reference sequence). This CDR3 contains 14 residues. CDR3 bases: TGTGCCAGTAATCCCACGGAGGGCAATCAGCCCCAGCATTTT. Residues: CASNPTEGNQPQHF.

A single count supports this clonotype. The rearrangement joins TRBV28 to TRBJ2-1; 9 bases map to TRBD1. Matching the DNA end better, TRBJ2-5 makes the J call doubtful. The CDR3 has 12 amino acids. Germline V gene sequence: CDR1 MDHEN, CDR2 SYDVKM. The CDR3 loop is CASRDREETQYF. The CDR3 coding sequence is TGTGCCAGCCGGGACAGGGAAGAGACCCAGTACTTC.

This clonotype was observed at least ten times. This chain uses TRBV27 with TRBJ2-7, with 12 bases that match TRBD2. The ends lost 2 bases at V and 2 bases at J; junction bases unmatched: 22. CDR1 is MNHEY, CDR2 SMNVEV, per germline (reference sequence). The CDR3 sequence is 22 residues long. In DNA, the CDR3 is TGTGCCAGCAGTTTAGCCAGGGGGCGCGAGGCTAGCGGGAGGGCGAAGACCTACGAGCAGTACTTC. It encodes CASSLARGREASGRAKTYEQYF.

The genes are TRBV27 and TRBJ2-1, with 10 bases aligning to TRBD1. Trimming cost V 10 bases and J 1 base; bases outside gene matches: 4. The CDR3 length is 14 residues. Germline-derived CDR1 and CDR2 are MNHEY and SMNVEV (reference sequence). The CDR3 reads CATRQGASYNEQFF. In nucleotides, the CDR3 is TGTGCCACCAGACAGGGGGCATCCTACAATGAGCAGTTCTTC.

In this sample, this clonotype turned up many times. The gene calls are TRBV2 and TRBJ1-1; no firm D call. Germline CDR1 SNHLY, CDR2 FYNNEI. The CDR3 has 11 residues. The V and J ends lost 5 bases and 5 bases respectively, with 6 bases between them. The CDR3 loop is CASSSETEAFF. In DNA, the CDR3 is TGTGCCAGCAGTTCCGAAACTGAAGCTTTCTTT.

This clonotype was counted at least ten times. The V gene is TRBV6-2 or TRBV6-3, the J gene TRBJ1-5, with D unresolved. The CDR3 runs 13 residues. Between the trimmed V and J ends, which lost 0 bases and 7 bases, there was a span of 7 bases. Germline CDR1 reads MNHEY; CDR2 reads SVGEGT. The CDR3 reads CASSYSLDQPQHF. In DNA, the CDR3 is TGTGCCAGCAGTTACTCGTTGGACCAGCCCCAGCATTTT.

This clonotype appeared many times. V is TRBV28 and J is TRBJ1-2; 8 positions match TRBD1. The CDR3 consists of 16 residues. V gave up 4 bases and J gave up 4 bases; unmatched junction bases: 11. Germline loops: CDR1 MDHEN, CDR2 SYDVKM. CDR3 in amino acids: CASSSRTGPQPYGYTF. CDR3 DNA sequence: TGTGCCAGCAGTTCGAGGACAGGGCCTCAGCCCTATGGCTACACCTTC.

This clonotype was recorded a few times. The chain links TRBV12-3 or TRBV12-4 to TRBJ2-3; D unclear. V gave up 8 bases and J gave up 0 bases, with 15 bases separating them. The CDR3 extends over 15 amino acids. The CDR3 bases are TGTGCCAGCGGGCCCCCGGATTTTAGCACAGATACGCAGTATTTT. Residues: CASGPPDFSTDTQYF.

This clonotype was detected many times. The chain employs TRBV12-3 or TRBV12-4 and TRBJ1-4; D uncertain. The V end lost 5 bases, the J end lost 0 bases, and 10 bases lay between the germline ends. This CDR3 has 15 amino acids. DNA of the CDR3: TGTGCCAGCAGTCACCCAGTTGCAACTAATGAAAAACTGTTTTTT. It yields the protein CASSHPVATNEKLFF.

This chain uses TRBV18 with TRBJ2-3, with 7 bases identical to TRBD2. The CDR3 covers 15 residues. V shed 6 bases, J shed 2 bases, and the junction held 8 bases outside the gene matches. CDR1 is KGHSH and CDR2 is LQKENI in the germline V gene. The CDR3 region is CASSQPGLPTDTQYF. The CDR3 bases are TGTGCCAGCTCCCAGCCGGGACTACCCACAGATACGCAGTATTTT.

The J gene is TRBJ2-7, the V gene TRBV29-1; no clear D gene. The length of the CDR3 is 13 residues. CDR1 SQVTM and CDR2 ANQGSEA come from the germline V gene. V lost 3 bases and J 3 bases, leaving 12 bases between the germline ends. Written as DNA, the CDR3 is TGCAGCGTTGAGAGCCCCGGGTTCTACGAGCAGTACTTC. This gives the protein CSVESPGFYEQYF.

A few counts support this clonotype. The chain employs TRBV6-1 and TRBJ2-2; D may be TRBD2 (6 bases). CDR3 length: 15 amino acids. The germline gives CDR1 MNHNS, CDR2 SASEGT. Trimming cost V 6 bases and J 4 bases, with 15 bases left between them. This chain's CDR3 is CASSLAEGSTGELFF. The CDR3 coding sequence is TGTGCCAGCAGCCTGGCGGAGGGGAGCACCGGGGAGCTGTTTTTT.

The sample holds many counts of this clonotype. This chain connects TRBV6-1 to TRBJ1-2; D is ambiguous. The ends were cut back, 5 bases at V and 7 bases at J, with 11 bases in the middle. Germline lookup yields CDR1 MNHNS and CDR2 SASEGT. This CDR3 is 12 amino acids long. The CDR3 DNA is TGTGCCAGCAGTCGTACCGGTTTTGGCTACACCTTC. Translation gives CASSRTGFGYTF.